The rows below give T cell receptor beta chains drawn from one sample of a study of blood T cells in healthy people across ages. Using its own MiXCR run on the 5' RACE reads, TCRdb lists one record per CDR3 protein. The table has roughly 1,300,000 distinct CDR3 sequences, approximately 59% seen once. Sequencing used blood. The receptors shown here come from a man younger than 35 in good health. CDR3s include the opening cysteine and the closing phenylalanine or tryptophan. The D gene is left open where the match is weak. Rows may omit the clone size; those that give it use once, few, many or a size class.

d_gene: -
j_gene: TRBJ2-7
v_gene: TRBV5-1
abundance: -
CDR3aa: CASSQNKECEQYF
CDR3nt: TGCGCCAGCAGCCAAAACAAGGAATGCGAGCAGTACTTC

d_gene: -
j_gene: TRBJ1-6
v_gene: TRBV6-1
abundance: -
CDR3aa: CATRRKGVRPENSPLHF
CDR3nt: TGTGCCACCCGACGGAAAGGTGTTCGGCCAGAGAATTCACCCCTCCACTTT

d_gene: TRBD1
j_gene: TRBJ2-1
v_gene: TRBV29-1
abundance: -
CDR3aa: CSDMDRENYNEQFF
CDR3nt: TGCAGCGACATGGACAGGGAGAATTACAATGAGCAGTTCTTC

d_gene: -
j_gene: TRBJ1-5
v_gene: TRBV2
abundance: once
CDR3aa: CASSGGRGSNQPQHF
CDR3nt: TGTGCCAGCAGTGGGGGCCGAGGGAGCAATCAGCCCCAGCATTTT

d_gene: TRBD1
j_gene: TRBJ2-7
v_gene: TRBV25-1
abundance: few
CDR3aa: CASSAHAGTDYEQYF
CDR3nt: TGTGCCAGCAGTGCCCACGCCGGGACAGACTACGAGCAGTACTTC

d_gene: -
j_gene: TRBJ2-1
v_gene: TRBV6-6
abundance: few
CDR3aa: CASSLDVNEQFF
CDR3nt: TGTGCCAGCAGCCTGGACGTCAATGAGCAGTTCTTC

d_gene: -
j_gene: TRBJ2-3
v_gene: TRBV14
abundance: few
CDR3aa: CASSPSSVNTQYF
CDR3nt: TGTGCCAGCAGCCCCTCTAGCGTGAATACGCAGTATTTT

d_gene: TRBD1
j_gene: TRBJ2-7
v_gene: TRBV7-2
abundance: -
CDR3aa: CASSLVIQGAYEQYF
CDR3nt: TGTGCCAGCAGCTTAGTTATCCAGGGGGCCTACGAGCAGTACTTC

d_gene: -
j_gene: TRBJ2-1
v_gene: TRBV3-1
abundance: -
CDR3aa: CASSQEIRTKRAFF
CDR3nt: TGTGCCAGCAGCCAAGAAATACGGACCAAGCGAGCGTTCTTC

d_gene: -
j_gene: TRBJ2-7
v_gene: TRBV27
abundance: -
CDR3aa: CASSLRSFSGYSSYEQCF
CDR3nt: TGTGCCAGCAGCTTACGGTCATTTTCGGGATATAGCTCCTACGAGCAGTGCTTC

d_gene: -
j_gene: TRBJ2-5
v_gene: TRBV3-1
abundance: few
CDR3aa: CASSQYTGKTETQYF
CDR3nt: TGTGCCAGCAGCCAGTACACAGGGAAAACGGAGACCCAGTACTTC

d_gene: TRBD1
j_gene: TRBJ2-5
v_gene: TRBV18
abundance: -
CDR3aa: CASSPPTGEETQYF
CDR3nt: TGTGCCAGCTCACCTCCTACAGGGGAAGAGACCCAGTACTTC

d_gene: TRBD1
j_gene: TRBJ2-3
v_gene: TRBV27
abundance: -
CDR3aa: CASSLWGTGVADTQYF
CDR3nt: TGTGCCAGCAGTTTATGGGGGACAGGGGTGGCAGATACGCAGTATTTT

d_gene: -
j_gene: TRBJ2-1
v_gene: TRBV5-1
abundance: few
CDR3aa: CASSFGQGGYNEQFF
CDR3nt: TGCGCCAGCAGCTTTGGGCAGGGTGGCTACAATGAGCAGTTCTTC

d_gene: TRBD1
j_gene: TRBJ1-2
v_gene: TRBV5-1
abundance: -
CDR3aa: CASSLRQGEDGYTF
CDR3nt: TGCGCCAGCAGCTTGCGGCAGGGGGAGGATGGCTACACCTTC

d_gene: -
j_gene: TRBJ1-6
v_gene: TRBV6-5
abundance: -
CDR3aa: CASKNDRTTNSPLHF
CDR3nt: TGTGCCAGCAAGAATGACAGGACCACTAATTCACCCCTCCACTTT

d_gene: -
j_gene: TRBJ1-2
v_gene: TRBV6-5
abundance: few
CDR3aa: CASSYEGIDGYTF
CDR3nt: TGTGCCAGCAGTTACGAGGGAATCGATGGCTACACCTTC

d_gene: -
j_gene: TRBJ2-1
v_gene: TRBV4-1
abundance: once
CDR3aa: CASSQDPIYNEQFF
CDR3nt: TGCGCCAGCAGCCAAGACCCAATTTACAATGAGCAGTTCTTC

d_gene: -
j_gene: TRBJ1-2
v_gene: TRBV29-1
abundance: -
CDR3aa: CSVLTANYGYTF
CDR3nt: TGCAGCGTTTTAACAGCAAACTATGGCTACACCTTC

d_gene: TRBD2
j_gene: TRBJ2-7
v_gene: TRBV4-1
abundance: -
CDR3aa: CASSQVTSGEQYF
CDR3nt: TGCGCCAGCAGCCAGGTTACTAGCGGCGAGCAGTACTTC

d_gene: -
j_gene: TRBJ2-2
v_gene: TRBV6-2/TRBV6-3
abundance: -
CDR3aa: CASSTGLGTGELFF
CDR3nt: TGTGCCAGCAGTACAGGGCTGGGGACCGGGGAGCTGTTTTTT

d_gene: -
j_gene: TRBJ2-7
v_gene: TRBV20-1
abundance: -
CDR3aa: CSARDRGSGEQYF
CDR3nt: TGCAGTGCTAGAGATCGAGGGTCAGGCGAGCAGTACTTC

d_gene: TRBD2
j_gene: TRBJ2-7
v_gene: TRBV4-1
abundance: few
CDR3aa: CASSPTAGGLAYEQYF
CDR3nt: TGCGCCAGCAGCCCGACAGCGGGAGGTCTTGCCTACGAGCAGTACTTC

d_gene: -
j_gene: TRBJ2-1
v_gene: TRBV7-6
abundance: -
CDR3aa: CASSLDSTYEQFF
CDR3nt: TGTGCCAGCAGCTTAGACAGTACCTACGAGCAGTTCTTC

d_gene: -
j_gene: TRBJ1-4
v_gene: TRBV28
abundance: few
CDR3aa: CASSRTVAEKLFF
CDR3nt: TGTGCCAGCAGCCGGACAGTCGCCGAAAAACTGTTTTTT

d_gene: -
j_gene: TRBJ2-7
v_gene: TRBV7-6
abundance: -
CDR3aa: CASSLVMGGYEQYF
CDR3nt: TGTGCCAGCAGCTTAGTCATGGGGGGCTACGAGCAGTACTTC

d_gene: -
j_gene: TRBJ1-5
v_gene: TRBV3-1
abundance: -
CDR3aa: CASSQNPGIQPQHF
CDR3nt: TGTGCCAGCAGCCAAAACCCCGGGATTCAGCCCCAGCATTTT

d_gene: -
j_gene: TRBJ2-5
v_gene: TRBV6-2/TRBV6-3
abundance: -
CDR3aa: CASSSSLTGRYF
CDR3nt: TGTGCCAGCAGTAGTAGCCTAACTGGTCGGTACTTC

d_gene: -
j_gene: TRBJ2-5
v_gene: TRBV11-2
abundance: -
CDR3aa: CASSSVRTQYF
CDR3nt: TGTGCCAGCAGCTCGGTCCGGACCCAGTACTTC

d_gene: TRBD1
j_gene: TRBJ2-7
v_gene: TRBV2
abundance: -
CDR3aa: CASSEASGGEQYF
CDR3nt: TGTGCCAGCAGTGAAGCGTCAGGGGGCGAGCAGTACTTC

d_gene: -
j_gene: TRBJ2-7
v_gene: TRBV4-1
abundance: -
CDR3aa: CASGQGHSSYEQYF
CDR3nt: TGCGCCAGCGGCCAAGGGCACAGCTCCTACGAGCAGTACTTC

d_gene: TRBD1
j_gene: TRBJ1-2
v_gene: TRBV27
abundance: -
CDR3aa: CASSPSPRGFYGYTF
CDR3nt: TGTGCCAGCAGTCCAAGCCCCAGGGGGTTCTATGGCTACACCTTC

d_gene: -
j_gene: TRBJ1-1
v_gene: TRBV9
abundance: -
CDR3aa: CASSVPPGQGGTEAFF
CDR3nt: TGTGCCAGCAGCGTGCCCCCGGGACAAGGGGGCACTGAAGCTTTCTTT

d_gene: -
j_gene: TRBJ1-2
v_gene: TRBV6-2/TRBV6-3
abundance: few
CDR3aa: CASSAPGNGYTF
CDR3nt: TGTGCCAGCAGTGCGCCAGGGAATGGCTACACCTTC

d_gene: -
j_gene: TRBJ2-7
v_gene: TRBV28
abundance: once
CDR3aa: CASSTDQFGDSYEQYF
CDR3nt: TGTGCCAGCAGTACCGACCAATTTGGGGACTCCTACGAGCAGTACTTC

d_gene: -
j_gene: TRBJ2-3
v_gene: TRBV6-1
abundance: few
CDR3aa: CASSDDRRTFTDTQYF
CDR3nt: TGTGCCAGTAGTGATGATCGGAGGACCTTCACAGATACGCAGTATTTT